The 14 T cell receptor beta chains in this list originate from one sample, sequenced in a study of breast tumors, draining lymph nodes, adjacent tissues. Axillary draining lymph nodes of breast cancer patients supplied the node samples. In TCRdb, the multiplex PCR reads were re-called with MiXCR into one record per CDR3 protein. The data show tens of thousands of distinct CDR3 sequences, about 21% seen once. Sequencing was performed on axillary lymph node tissue. These receptors were obtained from a female donor with breast cancer. Some clones in this sample may be carry-over from other donors' samples.

A remark on this clonotype: This clone may be a read error of a much larger clone one base away. This CDR3 is missing its conserved last phenylalanine or tryptophan, likely due to a read error. This sequence joins TRBV12-3 or TRBV12-4 and TRBJ2-2, with TRBD2 as a possible D gene (5 bases). The CDR3 runs to 14 residues. Trimming took off 6 bases at V and 1 base at J, with 9 bases between the two ends. The CDR3 region has the DNA TGTGCCAGCAGGAGGGCGCGGAACACCGGGGAGCTGTTTGTT. Translated, it gives CASRRARNTGELFV.

The chain uses TRBV5-6 and TRBJ2-1, with 7 bases identical to TRBD1. CDR1 is SGHDT and CDR2 is YYEEEE in the germline V gene. Trimming cost V 0 bases and J 5 bases; bases outside gene matches: 2. The CDR3 extends over 14 amino acids. CDR3 sequence: CASSLAGTDNEQFF. DNA of the CDR3: TGTGCCAGCAGCTTGGCCGGGACAGACAATGAGCAGTTCTTC.

There are many counts of this clonotype. The chain joins TRBV6-5 to TRBJ2-6, with D perhaps TRBD1 or TRBD2 (5 bases each). The V and J ends lost 0 bases and 4 bases respectively, with 10 bases between them. Germline V gene data show CDR1 as MNHEY and CDR2 as SVGAGI. There are 16 residues in the CDR3. The CDR3 reads CASSYSTGTGANVLTF. CDR3 nucleotides: TGTGCCAGCAGTTACTCGACGGGGACCGGGGCCAACGTCCTGACTTTC.

This clonotype is medium-sized (0.01 to 0.1%) by share. The genes are TRBV7-9 and TRBJ2-1; TRBD2 aligns across 11 bases. The CDR3 runs 15 residues. With V trimmed by 1 base and J by 11 bases, 7 bases remained unmatched. The germline V gene has CDR1 SEHNR and CDR2 FQNEAQ (reference sequence). DNA for the CDR3: TGTGCCAGCAGCTTAGTCACTAGCGGGAGAGCCCAGCAGTTCTTC. Translation gives CASSLVTSGRAQQFF. The complete variable domain, with remaining parts taken from reference TRBV7-9 and TRBJ2-1, reads DTGVSQNPRHKITKRGQNVTFRCDPISEHNRLYWYRQTLGQGPEFLTYFQNEAQLEKSRLLSDRFSAERPKGSFSTLEIQRTEQGDSAMYLCASSLVTSGRAQQFFGPGTRLTVL.

The chain recombines TRBV28 with TRBJ2-3; TRBD1 or TRBD2 may be the D gene (5 bases each). Germline V gene lookup returns CDR1 MDHEN and CDR2 SYDVKM. The V end lost 7 bases, the J end lost 3 bases, and 11 bases lay between the germline ends. This CDR3 is 13 amino acids long. The CDR3 loop is CASTLGRTDTQYF. CDR3 nucleotides: TGTGCCAGCACCCTGGGACGGACAGATACGCAGTATTTT.

This clonotype was seen ten or more times. This CDR3 reads CSAKLVGPAYEQYF. The CDR3 DNA reads TGCAGTGCTAAGTTGGTTGGACCAGCCTACGAGCAGTACTTC. The chain combines TRBV20-1 with TRBJ2-7, with D unclear. Trimming shortened V by 4 bases and J by 2 bases, and 15 bases separated the two germline ends. There are 14 residues in the CDR3. The germline V gene encodes CDR1 DFQATT and CDR2 SNEGSKA (reference sequence).

A remark on this clonotype: With a much larger clone just one base away, this may be a read error. V usage is TRBV9 and J usage is TRBJ1-3; tentatively, D is TRBD1 (6 bases). The CDR3 contains 14 residues. Germline lookup yields CDR1 SGDLS and CDR2 YYNGEE. This chain's CDR3 is CAGSSRQAGNTIYF. Here the CDR3 DNA reads TGTGCCGGCAGCTCACGACAGGCTGGAAACACCATATATTTT.

Ten or more counts support this clonotype. V and J are TRBV5-1 and TRBJ2-1, with 8 bases aligning to TRBD2. Per the germline V gene, CDR1 is SGHRS and CDR2 is YFSETQ. Unmatched junction bases numbered 11, after V lost 3 bases and J lost 9 bases. The CDR3 runs 15 residues. In nucleotides, the CDR3 is TGCGCCAGCAGCTACGTAGCGGGACGTCTACCTGAGCAGTTCTTC. Translation gives CASSYVAGRLPEQFF.

This clonotype was seen ten or more times. The chain employs TRBV4-3 and TRBJ1-3, with D maybe TRBD1 (5 bases). Germline assignment: CDR1 LGHNA and CDR2 YSLEER. Trimming took 0 bases from V and 2 from J, leaving 14 bases between them. This CDR3 comprises 17 residues. CDR3 protein: CASSQERGRGAGNTIYF. Written as DNA, the CDR3 is TGCGCCAGCAGCCAAGAAAGGGGTAGAGGCGCTGGAAACACCATATATTTT.

This clonotype was seen ten or more times. The chain links TRBV12-3 or TRBV12-4 to TRBJ2-1; tentative D call: TRBD1 (6 bases). There are 14 residues in the CDR3. Trimming shortened V by 4 bases and J by 7 bases, and 14 bases separated the two germline ends. CDR3 loop: CASSWGRGGNEQFF. The CDR3 DNA reads as TGTGCCAGCAGTTGGGGCAGGGGTGGTAATGAGCAGTTCTTC.

This clonotype was observed many times. The chain links TRBV4-1 to TRBJ2-3; a possible D gene is TRBD1 (6 bases). Germline V lookup: CDR1 MGHRA, CDR2 YSYEKL. The V gene lost 1 base and the J gene lost 0 bases, with 11 bases spanning the gap. The CDR3 length is 16 residues. The CDR3 DNA sequence: TGCGCCAGCAGCCAAGTCGGGACACCTAGCACAGATACGCAGTATTTT. Amino acids: CASSQVGTPSTDTQYF.

The rearrangement uses TRBV18 and TRBJ2-7, with no clear D. The V end lost 0 bases, the J end lost 2 bases, and 11 bases lay between the germline ends. The CDR3 has 15 residues. Germline V CDR1 and CDR2: KGHSH, LQKENI. This CDR3 is CASSPPGDTAYEQYF. DNA of the CDR3: TGTGCCAGCTCACCACCAGGAGATACAGCCTACGAGCAGTACTTC.

This clonotype was observed at least ten times. This chain links TRBV4-2 with TRBJ1-2, with 7 bases that match TRBD1. The CDR3 is made up of 15 amino acids. Unmatched junction bases numbered 11, after V lost 2 bases and J lost 8 bases. Germline CDR1 LGHNA, CDR2 YNFKEQ. CDR3 region: CASSQRTDHRGGYTF. The DNA for the CDR3 is TGTGCCAGCAGCCAACGGACAGACCACAGGGGAGGCTACACCTTC.

This clonotype was seen ten or more times. This sequence joins TRBV11-3 and TRBJ2-5; weak D call: TRBD2 (5 bases). Trimming left V 5 bases short and J 5 bases short, with 18 bases between. Germline V gives CDR1 SGHNT, CDR2 YENEEA. The CDR3 is 15 amino acids. CDR3 region: CASSAGVGEGETQYF. In nucleotides, the CDR3 is TGTGCCAGCAGCGCAGGTGTGGGAGAAGGCGAGACCCAGTACTTC.